Following are 18 T cell receptor beta chains from one sample sequenced in a study of long-term antiretroviral therapy in people with HIV (dated 2022 in TCRdb). The immunoSEQ hsTCRB v3.0 assay was used at survey level resolution to sequence the TRB variable region. The table was pulled from immuneACCESS by TCRdb, which kept in-frame rearrangements only. Such tables lose some clones; where checked, under half of the loss comes from unresolved V genes, and the rest has no known cause. The sample has about 30,000 clones on record, over 90% of them singletons. The leading ten clones occupy 6.4% of the sample. The source was unsorted PBMCs, collected around 6.3 years after starting antiretroviral therapy. The receptors were gathered from a woman in her 40s with HIV.

A single count supports this clone. The gene calls are TRBV7-8 and TRBJ2-7; 7 bases align to TRBD2. CDR1 and CDR2 (germline): SGHVS, FQNEAQ. V gave up 3 bases and J gave up 0 bases; unmatched junction bases: 8. This CDR3 has 16 amino acids. CDR3 loop: CASSLFTGGYSYEQYF. The CDR3 DNA reads TGTGCCAGCAGCTTGTTCACCGGGGGGTACTCCTACGAGCAGTACTTC.

In this sample, this clone is large. This chain links TRBV5-5 with TRBJ1-2; D is ambiguous. Trimming took 0 bases from V and 5 from J, leaving 8 bases between them. CDR1 is SGHKS and CDR2 is YYEKEE in the germline V gene (reference sequence). This CDR3 has 13 residues. In DNA form, the CDR3 reads TGTGCCAGCAGCTTGGCGAATTTATATGGCTACACCTTC. As protein: CASSLANLYGYTF.

The CDR3 loop is CSATPSYGYTF. CDR3 in DNA: TGCAGTGCTACTCCCAGCTATGGCTACACCTTC. J is TRBJ1-2 and V is TRBV20-1; D call uncertain. The V gene lost 4 bases and the J gene lost 4 bases, with 7 bases spanning the gap. CDR1 is DFQATT, CDR2 SNEGSKA, per germline (reference sequence). CDR3 length: 11 residues.

This chain links TRBV5-6 with TRBJ1-2, with 8 nucleotides matching TRBD1. The CDR3 has 13 amino acids. CDR1 is SGHDT, CDR2 YYEEEE, per germline. After removal of 4 bases from V and 10 bases from J, the junction contained 9 bases not matched to a gene. The CDR3, as DNA: TGTGCCAGCAGCCTGGGACAGGTCTCGGTCTACACCTTC. Protein product: CASSLGQVSVYTF.

The chain has TRBV27 and TRBJ2-3; TRBD2 is a possible D gene (6 bases). V was cut by 1 base and J by 1 base, with 6 bases left in between. Per the germline V gene, CDR1 is MNHEY and CDR2 is SMNVEV (reference sequence). The CDR3 totals 14 residues. CDR3 sequence: CASSLWGGTDTQYF. CDR3 in DNA: TGTGCCAGCAGTTTATGGGGGGGCACAGATACGCAGTATTTT.

The genes are TRBV6-5 and TRBJ2-5, with D possibly being TRBD1 or TRBD2 (5 bases each). Germline loops: CDR1 MNHEY, CDR2 SVGAGI. The CDR3 totals 16 residues. V shed 0 bases and J shed 5 bases, with 16 bases lying between them. CDR3 region: CASSYSEGTLDETQYF. Written as DNA, the CDR3 is TGTGCCAGCAGTTACTCGGAAGGGACCCTGGATGAGACCCAGTACTTC.

The rearrangement uses TRBV7-8 and TRBJ2-3, with 15 bases that match TRBD2. Germline lookup yields CDR1 SGHVS and CDR2 FQNEAQ. With V trimmed by 5 bases and J by 11 bases, 5 bases remained unmatched. The CDR3 is 14 amino acids. CDR3 coding DNA: TGTGCCAGCAGCCGGACTAGCGGGGGGGCCTTGCAGTATTTT. As protein: CASSRTSGGALQYF.

The chain carries TRBV4-1 and TRBJ1-1; D remains unclear. Germline V gives CDR1 MGHRA, CDR2 YSYEKL. V lost 2 bases and J lost 1, with 5 bases in between. The CDR3 contains 13 residues. DNA of the CDR3: TGCGCCAGCAGCCAAAAACGGAACACTGAAGCTTTCTTT. It encodes CASSQKRNTEAFF.

This chain uses TRBV6-5 with TRBJ1-1, with unresolved D. Germline CDR1 is MNHEY and CDR2 is SVGAGI. Trimming pared 7 bases from V and 2 bases from J, leaving 11 bases between. The CDR3 totals 13 residues. CDR3 region: CASIVSSNTEAFF. CDR3 DNA: TGTGCCAGCATCGTCTCGAGTAACACTGAAGCTTTCTTT.

The genes are TRBV11-2 and TRBJ2-1; 10 bases line up with TRBD1. Germline values: CDR1 SGHAT, CDR2 FQNNGV. V gave up 3 bases and J gave up 8 bases; unmatched junction bases: 7. The CDR3 contains 15 residues. The CDR3 coding sequence is TGTGCCAGCAGCTTGCTAGGACAGGGGGTCGATGAGCAGTTCTTC. It is translated as CASSLLGQGVDEQFF.

The chain uses TRBV5-4 and TRBJ1-3, with D uncertain. This CDR3 contains 14 residues. Germline CDR1 and CDR2: SGHNT and YYREEE (reference sequence). Trimming left V 4 bases short and J 5 bases short, with 13 bases between. The CDR3 DNA follows: TGTGCCAGCAGCCCGGACGGCAAACGAAACACCATATATTTT. Its translation: CASSPDGKRNTIYF. Together with reference TRBV5-4 and TRBJ1-3, the CDR3 gives the full variable domain: ETGVTQSPTHLIKTRGQQVTLRCSSQSGHNTVSWYQQALGQGPQFIFQYYREEENGRGNFPPRFSGLQFPNYSSELNVNALELDDSALYLCASSPDGKRNTIYFGEGSWLTVV.

V usage is TRBV10-3 and J usage is TRBJ1-5; D may be TRBD1 (5 bases). V shed 6 bases and J shed 7 bases, with 13 bases lying between them. The CDR3 runs to 13 residues. Looked up from germline, CDR1 is ENHRY and CDR2 is SYGVKD. CDR3 sequence: CAIRDDRSQPQHF. The CDR3 coding sequence is TGTGCCATCAGGGATGACAGATCCCAGCCCCAGCATTTT.

The rearrangement joins TRBV10-3 to TRBJ1-5, with D perhaps matching TRBD1 (5 bases). There are 14 residues in the CDR3. The ends were cut back, 4 bases at V and 0 bases at J, with 7 bases in the middle. Per the germline V gene, CDR1 is ENHRY and CDR2 is SYGVKD. CDR3 coding DNA: TGTGCCATCAGTGGGGGGGTTAGCAATCAGCCCCAGCATTTT. As protein: CAISGGVSNQPQHF.

CDR3 residues: CASSIGGRTGELFF. CDR3 DNA sequence: TGTGCCAGTAGTATAGGGGGGCGGACCGGGGAGCTGTTTTTT. This sequence joins TRBV19 and TRBJ2-2, with D possibly matching TRBD1 (6 bases). This CDR3 region has 14 residues. The V end was cut by 1 base, the J end by 5 bases, with 8 bases between. Germline assignment: CDR1 LNHDA and CDR2 SQIVND (reference sequence).

This clone was picked up one time. The chain links TRBV5-4 to TRBJ2-7; D is undetermined. V was shortened by 2 bases and J by 6 bases, with 6 bases between the two germline ends. The CDR3 spans 11 residues. Germline values: CDR1 SGHNT, CDR2 YYREEE (reference sequence). The chain's CDR3 is CASSFASEQYF. The CDR3 bases are TGTGCCAGCAGCTTTGCGTCCGAGCAGTACTTC.

This clone was picked up a small number of times. This chain connects TRBV19 to TRBJ1-3, with D possibly TRBD1 on 5 matching bases. The germline V gene encodes CDR1 LNHDA and CDR2 SQIVND (reference sequence). The CDR3 contains 16 residues. V lost 5 bases and J lost 2, with 16 bases in between. The CDR3 reads CASSLLSEGTGNTIYF. The DNA of the CDR3 is TGTGCCAGTAGTTTACTATCGGAGGGGACTGGAAACACCATATATTTT.

This chain's CDR3 is CASSKGGLAVGTDTQYF. The DNA for the CDR3 is TGTGCCAGCAGCAAAGGCGGACTAGCGGTTGGTACAGATACGCAGTATTTT. This sequence joins TRBV21-1 and TRBJ2-3; the table's D gene call, TRBD2, was not cross checked with the DNA. TRBV21-1 is recorded as a pseudogene. This CDR3 has 17 residues.

The genes are TRBV6-6 and TRBJ1-2, with TRBD1 matching over 10 bases. CDR1 MNHNY and CDR2 SVGAGI come from the germline V gene (reference sequence). This CDR3 contains 13 residues. The J segment lost 5 bases and the V segment lost 6 bases, leaving 3 bases of the junction unmatched. CDR3 protein: CASSDRGRYGYTF. For the CDR3, the DNA is TGTGCCAGCAGCGACAGGGGGCGGTATGGCTACACCTTC.